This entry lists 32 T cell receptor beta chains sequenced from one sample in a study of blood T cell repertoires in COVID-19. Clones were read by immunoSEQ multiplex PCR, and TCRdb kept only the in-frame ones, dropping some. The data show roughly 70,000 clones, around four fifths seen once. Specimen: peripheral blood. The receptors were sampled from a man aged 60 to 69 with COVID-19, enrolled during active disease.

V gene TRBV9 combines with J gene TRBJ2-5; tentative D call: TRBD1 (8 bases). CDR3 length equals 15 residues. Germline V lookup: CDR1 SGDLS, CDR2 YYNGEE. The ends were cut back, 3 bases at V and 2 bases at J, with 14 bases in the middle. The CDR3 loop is CASSALQGGQETQYF. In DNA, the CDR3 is TGTGCCAGCAGCGCCCTACAGGGGGGGCAAGAGACCCAGTACTTC.

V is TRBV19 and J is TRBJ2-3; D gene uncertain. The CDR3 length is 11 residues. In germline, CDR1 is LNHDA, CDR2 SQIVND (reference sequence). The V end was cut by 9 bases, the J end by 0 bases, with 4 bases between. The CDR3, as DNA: TGTGCCAGCCGGAGCACAGATACGCAGTATTTT. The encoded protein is CASRSTDTQYF.

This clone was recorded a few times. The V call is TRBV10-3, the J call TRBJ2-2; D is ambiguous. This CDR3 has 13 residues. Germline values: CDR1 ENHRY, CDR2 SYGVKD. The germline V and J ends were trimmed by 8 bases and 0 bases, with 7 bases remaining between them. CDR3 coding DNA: TGTGCCATCTACACCTCGAACACCGGGGAGCTGTTTTTT. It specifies CAIYTSNTGELFF.

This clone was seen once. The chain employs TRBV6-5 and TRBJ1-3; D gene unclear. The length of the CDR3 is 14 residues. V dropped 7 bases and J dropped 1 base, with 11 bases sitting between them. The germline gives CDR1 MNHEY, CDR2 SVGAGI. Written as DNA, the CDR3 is TGTGCCAGCAAAGCCATACGTTCTGGAAACACCATATATTTT. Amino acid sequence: CASKAIRSGNTIYF.

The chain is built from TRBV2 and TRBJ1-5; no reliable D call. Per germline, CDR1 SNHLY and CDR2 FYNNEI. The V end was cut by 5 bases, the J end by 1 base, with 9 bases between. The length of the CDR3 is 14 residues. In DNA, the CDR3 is TGTGCCAGCAGTAGAGGTGAGAGCAATCAGCCCCAGCATTTT. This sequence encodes CASSRGESNQPQHF.

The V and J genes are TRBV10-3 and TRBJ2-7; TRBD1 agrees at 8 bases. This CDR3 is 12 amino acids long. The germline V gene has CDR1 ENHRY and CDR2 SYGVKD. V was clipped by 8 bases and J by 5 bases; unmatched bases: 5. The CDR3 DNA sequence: TGTGCCATCGGACAGGGTGTCAACGAGCAGTACTTC. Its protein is CAIGQGVNEQYF.

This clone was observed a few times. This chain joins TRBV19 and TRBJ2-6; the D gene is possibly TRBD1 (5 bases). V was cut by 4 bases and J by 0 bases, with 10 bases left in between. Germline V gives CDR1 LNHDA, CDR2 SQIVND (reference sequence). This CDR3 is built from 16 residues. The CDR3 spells CASSTLDSSGANVLTF. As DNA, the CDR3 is TGTGCCAGTAGTACCCTAGACAGCTCTGGGGCCAACGTCCTGACTTTC.

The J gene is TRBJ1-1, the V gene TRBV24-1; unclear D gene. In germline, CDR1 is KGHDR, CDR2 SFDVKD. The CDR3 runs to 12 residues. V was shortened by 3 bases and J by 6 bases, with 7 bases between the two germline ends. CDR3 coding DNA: TGTGCCACCAGTGATAGGAGCCCTGAAGCTTTCTTT. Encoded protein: CATSDRSPEAFF.

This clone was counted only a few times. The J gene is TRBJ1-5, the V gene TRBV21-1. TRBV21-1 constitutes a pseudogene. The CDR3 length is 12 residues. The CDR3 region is CAREGSNQPQHF. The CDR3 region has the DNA TGTGCCAGGGAGGGTAGCAATCAGCCCCAGCATTTT.

The CDR3 nucleotides read TGTTCACCAGCAGGGTCCACCGGGACAGCACTCGGGGGGCAGTACTTC. Its translation is CSPAGSTGTALGGQYF. The gene calls are TRBV12-1 and TRBJ2-7; the tabulated D call, TRBD1, remains unverified against the DNA. TRBV12-1 is a listed pseudogene. The CDR3 consists of 16 residues.

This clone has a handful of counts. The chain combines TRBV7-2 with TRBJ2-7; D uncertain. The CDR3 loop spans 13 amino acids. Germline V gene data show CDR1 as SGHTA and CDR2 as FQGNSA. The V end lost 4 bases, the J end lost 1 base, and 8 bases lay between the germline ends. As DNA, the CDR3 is TGTGCCAGCAGCTATACTGAGTCCTACGAGCAGTACTTC. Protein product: CASSYTESYEQYF.

CDR3 nucleotide sequence: TGTGCCAGCAGCCAATCGCCCGGGACTGAAGCTTTCTTT. Its protein is CASSQSPGTEAFF. The gene calls are TRBV3-1 (or the pseudogene TRBV3-2) and TRBJ1-1; D uncertain. Germline V gene lookup returns CDR1 LGHDT and CDR2 YNNKEL (reference sequence). CDR3 length equals 13 residues. With 2 bases removed from V and 5 bases from J, the gap between germline ends came to 9 bases.

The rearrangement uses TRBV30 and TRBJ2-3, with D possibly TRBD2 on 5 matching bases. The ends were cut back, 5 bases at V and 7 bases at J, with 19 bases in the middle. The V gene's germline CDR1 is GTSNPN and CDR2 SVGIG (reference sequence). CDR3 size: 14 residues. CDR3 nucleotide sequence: TGTGCCTGGTCCCCCGGGGAGCTCAGGAATACGCAGTATTTT. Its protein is CAWSPGELRNTQYF.

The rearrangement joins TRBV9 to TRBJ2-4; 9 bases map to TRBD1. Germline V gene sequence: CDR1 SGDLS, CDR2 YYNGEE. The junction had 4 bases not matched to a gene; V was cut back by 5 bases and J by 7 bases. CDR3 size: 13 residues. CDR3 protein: CASSPGQGNIQYF. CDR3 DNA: TGTGCCAGCAGTCCGGGACAGGGCAACATTCAGTACTTC.

Written as DNA, the CDR3 is TGCGCCAGCAGCGCGGGACAGGGGGCCTTAAATGAGCAGTACTTC. Protein: CASSAGQGALNEQYF. The gene calls are TRBV5-1 and TRBJ2-7, with 12 positions matching TRBD1. Germline loops: CDR1 SGHRS, CDR2 YFSETQ. Unmatched junction bases numbered 9, after V lost 4 bases and J lost 7 bases. The length of the CDR3 is 15 residues.

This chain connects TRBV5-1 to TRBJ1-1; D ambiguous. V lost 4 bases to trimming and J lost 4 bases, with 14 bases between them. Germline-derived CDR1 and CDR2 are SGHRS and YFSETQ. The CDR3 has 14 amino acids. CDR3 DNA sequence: TGCGCCAGCAGCCCAATGTCGGGGAGCACTGAAGCTTTCTTT. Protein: CASSPMSGSTEAFF.

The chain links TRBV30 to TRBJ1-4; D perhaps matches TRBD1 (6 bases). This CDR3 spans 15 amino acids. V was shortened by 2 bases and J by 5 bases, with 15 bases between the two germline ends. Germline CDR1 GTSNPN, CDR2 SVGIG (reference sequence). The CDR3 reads CAWSPTGQINEKLFF. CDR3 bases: TGTGCCTGGAGTCCTACCGGACAGATCAATGAAAAACTGTTTTTT.

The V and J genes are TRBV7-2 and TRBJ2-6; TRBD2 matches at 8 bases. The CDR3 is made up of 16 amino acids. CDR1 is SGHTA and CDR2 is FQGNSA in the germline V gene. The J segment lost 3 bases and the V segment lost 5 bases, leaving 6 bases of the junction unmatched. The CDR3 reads CASSRGGLGGANVLTF. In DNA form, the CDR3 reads TGTGCCAGCAGCCGGGGGGGACTAGGTGGGGCCAACGTCCTGACTTTC.

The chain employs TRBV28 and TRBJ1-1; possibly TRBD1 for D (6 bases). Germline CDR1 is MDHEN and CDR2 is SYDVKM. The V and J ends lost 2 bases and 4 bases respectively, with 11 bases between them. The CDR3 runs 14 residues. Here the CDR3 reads CASSLGGGATEAFF. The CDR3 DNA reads TGTGCCAGCAGTTTAGGTGGGGGCGCCACTGAAGCTTTCTTT. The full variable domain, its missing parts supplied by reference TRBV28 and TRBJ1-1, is DVKVTQSSRYLVKRTGEKVFLECVQDMDHENMFWYRQDPGLGLRLIYFSYDVKMKEKGDIPEGYSVSREKKERFSLILESASTNQTSMYLCASSLGGGATEAFFGQGTRLTVV.

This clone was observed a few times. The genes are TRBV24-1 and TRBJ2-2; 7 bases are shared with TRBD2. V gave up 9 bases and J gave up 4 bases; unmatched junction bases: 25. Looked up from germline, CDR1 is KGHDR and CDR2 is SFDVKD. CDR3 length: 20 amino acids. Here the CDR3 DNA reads TGTGCCACCGAGGGGAGGGGCACTCGCTTGGGGGAGAGTGGCACCGGGGAGCTGTTTTTT. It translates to CATEGRGTRLGESGTGELFF.

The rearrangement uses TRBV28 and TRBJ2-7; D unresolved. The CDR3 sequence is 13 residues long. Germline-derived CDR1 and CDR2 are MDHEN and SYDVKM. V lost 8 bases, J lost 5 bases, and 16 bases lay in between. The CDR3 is CASGGFDQDEQYF. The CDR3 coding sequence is TGTGCCAGCGGTGGGTTCGATCAGGACGAGCAGTACTTC. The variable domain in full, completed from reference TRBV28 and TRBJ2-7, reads DVKVTQSSRYLVKRTGEKVFLECVQDMDHENMFWYRQDPGLGLRLIYFSYDVKMKEKGDIPEGYSVSREKKERFSLILESASTNQTSMYLCASGGFDQDEQYFGPGTRLTVT.

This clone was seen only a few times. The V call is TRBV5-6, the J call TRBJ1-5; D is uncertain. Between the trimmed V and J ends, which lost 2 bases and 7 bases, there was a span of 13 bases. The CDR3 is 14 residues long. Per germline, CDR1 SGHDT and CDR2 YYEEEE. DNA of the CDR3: TGTGCCAGCAGCTTATTACTAACGGGACAGCCCCAGCATTTT. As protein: CASSLLLTGQPQHF. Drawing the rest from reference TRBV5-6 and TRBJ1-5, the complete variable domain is DAGVTQSPTHLIKTRGQQVTLRCSPKSGHDTVSWYQQALGQGPQFIFQYYEEEERQRGNFPDRFSGHQFPNYSSELNVNALLLGDSALYLCASSLLLTGQPQHFGDGTRLSIL.

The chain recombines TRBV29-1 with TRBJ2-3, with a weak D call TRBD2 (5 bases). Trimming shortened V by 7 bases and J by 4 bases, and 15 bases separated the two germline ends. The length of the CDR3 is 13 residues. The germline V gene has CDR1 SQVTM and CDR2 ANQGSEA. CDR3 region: CSAVPARADTQYF. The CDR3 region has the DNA TGCAGCGCCGTCCCCGCGAGGGCAGATACGCAGTATTTT.

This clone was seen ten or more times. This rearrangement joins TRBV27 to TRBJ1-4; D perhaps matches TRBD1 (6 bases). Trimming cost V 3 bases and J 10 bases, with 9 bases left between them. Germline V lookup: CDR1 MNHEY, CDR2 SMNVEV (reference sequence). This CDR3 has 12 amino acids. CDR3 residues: CASSFVRGKLFF. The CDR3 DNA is TGTGCCAGCAGTTTTGTCAGGGGAAAACTGTTTTTT.

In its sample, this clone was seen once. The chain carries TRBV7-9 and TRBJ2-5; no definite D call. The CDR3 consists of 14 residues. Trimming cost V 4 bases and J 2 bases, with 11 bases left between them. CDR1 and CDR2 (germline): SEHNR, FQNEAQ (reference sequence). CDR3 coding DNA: TGTGCCAGCAGCTCTTATTCGCAGCAAGAGACCCAGTACTTC. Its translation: CASSSYSQQETQYF.

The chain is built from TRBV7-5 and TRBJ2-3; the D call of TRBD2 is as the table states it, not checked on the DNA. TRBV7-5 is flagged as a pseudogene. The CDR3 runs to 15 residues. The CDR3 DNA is TGTGCCAGAGCCCGGAAGCGGGTTTACACAGATACGCAGTATTTT. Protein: CARARKRVYTDTQYF.

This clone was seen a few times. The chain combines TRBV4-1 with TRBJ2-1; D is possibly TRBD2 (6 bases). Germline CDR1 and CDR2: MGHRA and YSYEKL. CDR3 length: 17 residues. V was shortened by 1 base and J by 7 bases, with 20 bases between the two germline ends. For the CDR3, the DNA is TGCGCCAGCAGCCAAGTCCGAGTGGGAACTAGCTTTAATGAGCAGTTCTTC. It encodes CASSQVRVGTSFNEQFF.

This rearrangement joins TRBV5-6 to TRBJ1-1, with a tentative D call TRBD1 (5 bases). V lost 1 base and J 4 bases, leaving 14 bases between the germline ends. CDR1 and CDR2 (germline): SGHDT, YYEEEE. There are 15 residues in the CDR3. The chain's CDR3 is CASSLWGRVSTEAFF. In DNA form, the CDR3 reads TGTGCCAGCAGCTTGTGGGGCAGGGTTAGCACTGAAGCTTTCTTT.

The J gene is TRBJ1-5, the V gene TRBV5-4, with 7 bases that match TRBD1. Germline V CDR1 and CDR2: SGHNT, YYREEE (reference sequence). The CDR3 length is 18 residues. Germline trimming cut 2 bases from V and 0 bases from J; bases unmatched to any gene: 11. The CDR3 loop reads CASSFLVNRGDSNQPQHF. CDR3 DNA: TGTGCCAGCAGCTTCCTCGTTAACAGGGGCGATAGCAATCAGCCCCAGCATTTT.

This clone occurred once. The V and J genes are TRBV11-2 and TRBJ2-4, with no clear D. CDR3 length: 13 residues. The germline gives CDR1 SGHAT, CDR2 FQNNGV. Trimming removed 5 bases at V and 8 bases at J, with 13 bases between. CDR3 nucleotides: TGTGCCAGCAGCCCCAGGATTGGATACATTCAGTACTTC. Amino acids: CASSPRIGYIQYF.

As DNA, the CDR3 is TGTGCCACCAGTGATAGCGGGAGAGGTGCAAATGAGCAGTTCTTC. Its translation: CATSDSGRGANEQFF. The chain combines TRBV24-1 with TRBJ2-1; 8 positions agree with TRBD2. The V and J ends lost 3 bases and 7 bases, in that order; junction bases with no gene match: 7. CDR3 length: 15 amino acids. CDR1 is KGHDR and CDR2 is SFDVKD in the germline V gene.

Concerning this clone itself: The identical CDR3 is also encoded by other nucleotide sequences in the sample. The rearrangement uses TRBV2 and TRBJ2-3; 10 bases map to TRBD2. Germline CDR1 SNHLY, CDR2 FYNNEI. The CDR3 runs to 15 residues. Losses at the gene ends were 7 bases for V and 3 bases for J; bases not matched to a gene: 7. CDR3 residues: CASTPLAGVTDTQYF. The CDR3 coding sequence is TGTGCCAGCACACCCCTAGCGGGAGTAACAGATACGCAGTATTTT. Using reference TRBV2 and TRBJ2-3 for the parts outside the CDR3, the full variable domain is EPEVTQTPSHQVTQMGQEVILRCVPISNHLYFYWYRQILGQKVEFLVSFYNNEISEKSEIFDDQFSVERPDGSNFTLKIRSTKLEDSAMYFCASTPLAGVTDTQYFGPGTRLTVL.